These 13 T cell receptor beta chains came from one sample sequenced in a study of blood T cells in healthy people across ages. A second PCR, run for roughly 7 to 11 cycles, used a sample-barcoded 5' primer plus a J-beta primer mix. TCRdb independently ran MiXCR on the 5' RACE reads; one entry per CDR3 protein. This sample has approximately 730,000 distinct CDR3 sequences; roughly 50% occur once, and the top ten carry around 41%. Sequenced sample: blood. The receptors derive from a man older than 75 in good health.

The chain has TRBV7-2 and TRBJ2-3; TRBD2 matches 11 bases. The CDR3 covers 16 residues. After removal of 5 bases from V and 4 bases from J, the junction contained 8 bases not matched to a gene. CDR1 is SGHTA, CDR2 FQGNSA, per germline. CDR3 sequence (DNA): TGTGCCAGCAGCCCCAGACTAGCGGGACTCCCAGATACGCAGTATTTT. It specifies CASSPRLAGLPDTQYF.

The sample holds a few counts of this clonotype. The chain uses TRBV7-9 and TRBJ1-5; possibly TRBD1 for D (5 bases). The CDR3 has 15 amino acids. The germline V and J ends were trimmed by 1 base and 4 bases, with 11 bases remaining between them. Germline-derived CDR1 and CDR2 are SEHNR and FQNEAQ (reference sequence). The CDR3 protein is CASSLVGGFNQPQHF. The CDR3 DNA sequence: TGTGCCAGCAGCTTAGTTGGGGGATTTAATCAGCCCCAGCATTTT. Complete variable domain (other parts from reference TRBV7-9 and TRBJ1-5): DTGVSQNPRHKITKRGQNVTFRCDPISEHNRLYWYRQTLGQGPEFLTYFQNEAQLEKSRLLSDRFSAERPKGSFSTLEIQRTEQGDSAMYLCASSLVGGFNQPQHFGDGTRLSIL.

The chain has TRBV11-1 and TRBJ2-1; D possibly corresponds to TRBD2 (6 bases). Near its end, the DNA agrees better with TRBJ2-7, so the J call may be wrong. CDR3 length: 16 residues. Germline V lookup: CDR1 SGHAT, CDR2 FQDESV (reference sequence). The CDR3 DNA sequence: TGTGCCAGCAGCTTAGTCCGGGACTGGAATTACAATGAGCAGTACTTC. This codes for CASSLVRDWNYNEQYF.

This clonotype was counted between two and nine times. V is TRBV4-2 and J is TRBJ1-1, with D tentatively TRBD1 (6 bases). Trimming left V 1 base short and J 5 bases short, with 11 bases between. Germline V gives CDR1 LGHNA, CDR2 YNFKEQ. There are 14 residues in the CDR3. CDR3 nucleotides: TGTGCCAGCAGCCAAGCAAGGGGGGGGACTGAAGCTTTCTTT. It codes for CASSQARGGTEAFF.

The gene calls are TRBV7-2 and TRBJ1-6; 7 bases fit TRBD1. Germline CDR1 is SGHTA and CDR2 is FQGNSA. J was trimmed by 5 bases and V by 2 bases; bases with no gene match: 6. CDR3 size: 16 residues. CDR3 bases: TGTGCCAGCAGCTTACAAGGGACAGCGAATAATTCACCCCTCCACTTT. It yields the protein CASSLQGTANNSPLHF.

This chain uses TRBV6-2 or TRBV6-3 with TRBJ2-1, with D perhaps TRBD2 (6 bases). V lost 0 bases to trimming and J lost 6 bases, with 15 bases between them. This CDR3 spans 16 amino acids. The germline V gene has CDR1 MNHEY and CDR2 SVGEGT. In DNA, the CDR3 is TGTGCCAGCAGTTACTCGGGCGGGACTTACGGCAATGAGCAGTTCTTC. It is translated as CASSYSGGTYGNEQFF.

The J gene is TRBJ2-1, the V gene TRBV7-8; 10 bases line up with TRBD2. CDR1 is SGHVS, CDR2 FQNEAQ, per germline. J was trimmed by 9 bases and V by 6 bases; bases with no gene match: 11. The CDR3 spans 15 residues. As DNA, the CDR3 is TGTGCCAGCAGGGTTACTAGCGGGAATAATGGTGAGCAGTTCTTC. Protein sequence: CASRVTSGNNGEQFF.

This chain joins TRBV21-1 and TRBJ2-1; the table names TRBD1, a call not compared with the DNA. TRBV21-1 is a listed pseudogene. The CDR3 consists of 16 residues. The CDR3, as DNA: TGTGCCAGCCCGGTTTGGGGCGGACCCTCCTACAATGAGCAGTTCTTC. It yields the protein CASPVWGGPSYNEQFF.

Only a few counts were recorded for this clonotype. The chain is built from TRBV29-1 and TRBJ2-1; 11 bases are shared with TRBD2. The V segment lost 5 bases and the J segment 8 bases; nucleotides outside the gene matches: 5. The CDR3 has 13 residues. Germline V gene sequence: CDR1 SQVTM, CDR2 ANQGSEA. As DNA, the CDR3 is TGCAGCGTTACTAGCGGGGGTGGGGATGAGCAGTTCTTC. It is translated as CSVTSGGGDEQFF.

V usage is TRBV2 and J usage is TRBJ2-7; 12 bases are a match to TRBD1. The trim removed 9 bases at V and 10 bases at J, leaving 7 bases unmatched. The germline V gene has CDR1 SNHLY and CDR2 FYNNEI. This CDR3 spans 12 amino acids. CDR3 in amino acids: CASGTGGQSQYF. Here the CDR3 DNA reads TGTGCCAGTGGGACAGGGGGCCAATCCCAGTACTTC.

CDR3 loop: CASSQGPGAAYEQYF. The CDR3 DNA reads as TGCGCCAGCAGCCAAGGTCCAGGGGCTGCCTACGAGCAGTACTTC. The J gene is TRBJ2-7, the V gene TRBV4-1; tentative D call: TRBD1 (6 bases). V shed 1 base and J shed 2 bases, with 12 bases lying between them. There are 15 residues in the CDR3. CDR1 MGHRA and CDR2 YSYEKL come from the germline V gene.

This chain connects TRBV3-1 to TRBJ2-1; D ambiguous. CDR3 length: 12 amino acids. Germline loops: CDR1 LGHDT, CDR2 YNNKEL (reference sequence). Trimming shortened V by 3 bases and J by 5 bases, and 5 bases separated the two germline ends. The CDR3 here is CASSHANNEQFF. CDR3 DNA: TGTGCCAGCAGCCATGCCAACAATGAGCAGTTCTTC.

The chain combines TRBV18 with TRBJ2-7; 7 bases are shared with TRBD2. Germline-derived CDR1 and CDR2 are KGHSH and LQKENI. Trimming at V came to 3 bases and at J to 0 bases, leaving 8 bases not matched to a gene. The CDR3 is 16 residues long. CDR3 bases: TGTGCCAGCTCACCTGCTGGGGGAGGGAGCTCCTACGAGCAGTACTTC. This gives the protein CASSPAGGGSSYEQYF. Drawing the rest from reference TRBV18 and TRBJ2-7, the complete variable domain is NAGVMQNPRHLVRRRGQEARLRCSPMKGHSHVYWYRQLPEEGLKFMVYLQKENIIDESGMPKERFSAEFPKEGPSILRIQQVVRGDSAAYFCASSPAGGGSSYEQYFGPGTRLTVT.